Listed below are T cell receptor beta chains from one sample, sequenced in a study of control samples from healthy donors and cancer patients. This table comes from immunoSEQ multiplex PCR, and its TCRdb copy is limited to in-frame clones, with some not included. The table has under 80,000 clones, around 93% seen once. Sequenced: blood. These receptor sequences come from a woman aged 25-40 years in good health. Both conserved end residues are part of each CDR3. A D gene is named only where the DNA matches it firmly. Part of the rows lack a size; the others show once, few, many or a class for expanded clones.

.	.	TRBJ1-4	TRBV30	CAWSVEASEKLFF	TGTGCCTGGAGTGTAGAGGCCAGCGAAAAACTGTTTTTT
.	.	TRBJ1-6	TRBV25-1	CASRGSGGSPLHF	TGTGCCAGCCGTGGTTCCGGGGGATCACCCCTCCACTTT
.	.	TRBJ1-2	TRBV9	CASSPHTTFNYGYTF	TGTGCCAGCAGCCCCCACACGACATTTAACTATGGCTACACCTTC
.	.	TRBJ1-5	TRBV6-6	CASSSSGQKVGQPQHF	TGTGCCAGCAGTTCCTCGGGACAAAAGGTAGGGCAGCCCCAGCATTTT
.	.	TRBJ2-2	TRBV5-1	CASSLGPQNTGELFF	TGCGCCAGCAGCTTGGGCCCACAAAACACCGGGGAGCTGTTTTTT
.	.	TRBJ1-6	TRBV2	CASKTETNSPLHF	TGTGCCAGCAAGACAGAAACTAATTCACCCCTCCACTTT
once	TRBD2	TRBJ2-3	TRBV10-1	CASSDSRGARDTQYF	TGCGCCAGCAGCGATTCGCGGGGGGCCAGAGATACGCAGTATTTT
.	TRBD1	TRBJ1-4	TRBV5-4	CASSLNAGQGSEKLFF	TGTGCCAGCAGCTTGAACGCGGGACAGGGGAGTGAAAAACTGTTTTTT
.	.	TRBJ1-2	TRBV5-8	CASSLRGDYVYGYTF	TGTGCCAGCAGCTTGCGGGGGGACTACGTATATGGCTACACCTTC
medium-sized	TRBD1	TRBJ1-6	TRBV5-6	CASSHPKNRGRINSPLHF	TGTGCCAGCAGCCACCCGAAAAACAGGGGGCGCATCAATTCACCCCTCCACTTT
.	.	TRBJ1-3	TRBV10-2	CASSLLKGNTIYF	TGCGCCAGCAGTCTTCTGAAGGGAAACACCATATATTTT
.	TRBD1	TRBJ1-2	TRBV5-6	CASSLWQGANGYTF	TGTGCCAGCAGCTTGTGGCAGGGGGCGAATGGCTACACCTTC
.	.	TRBJ1-4	TRBV12-3/TRBV12-4	CASSLVGNEKLFF	TGTGCCAGCAGTTTAGTGGGGAATGAAAAACTGTTTTTT
.	.	TRBJ2-2	TRBV12-3/TRBV12-4	CASSLLGELFF	TGTGCCAGCAGTTTACTCGGGGAGCTGTTTTTT
.	.	TRBJ1-3	TRBV19	CASRPGGSSGNTIYF	TGTGCCAGTAGGCCGGGGGGTAGCTCTGGAAACACCATATATTTT
.	.	TRBJ1-5	TRBV24-1	CATSLGASNQPQHF	TGTGCCACCAGTCTGGGGGCAAGCAATCAGCCCCAGCATTTT
once	.	TRBJ2-6	TRBV11-3	CASSLGDSGANVLTF	TGTGCCAGCAGCTTAGGGGACTCTGGGGCCAACGTCCTGACTTTC
.	.	TRBJ2-1	TRBV9	CASSSQNNEQFF	TGTGCCAGCAGCTCTCAAAACAATGAGCAGTTCTTC
.	.	TRBJ2-7	TRBV21-1	CASSKIKRTGYCNEQYF	TGTGCCAGCAGCAAAATCAAACGGACAGGCTATTGCAACGAGCAGTACTTC
.	.	TRBJ2-5	TRBV5-4	CASSFLVGETQYF	TGTGCCAGCAGCTTCTTGGTAGGCGAGACCCAGTACTTC
.	.	TRBJ1-6	TRBV14	CASSQAKQSPLHF	TGTGCCAGCAGCCAAGCAAAGCAATCACCCCTCCACTTT
.	.	TRBJ1-3	TRBV7-8	CASSFGGAGNTIYF	TGTGCCAGCAGCTTTGGGGGAGCTGGAAACACCATATATTTT
.	.	TRBJ1-3	TRBV7-8	CASSLAGAGGNTIYF	TGTGCCAGCAGCTTAGCAGGGGCTGGTGGAAACACCATATATTTT
.	.	TRBJ2-1	TRBV21-1	CASRGTVLSYNEQFF	TGTGCCAGCAGGGGGACGGTTCTTTCCTACAATGAGCAGTTCTTC
.	.	TRBJ2-1	TRBV2	CASKQDRYNEQFF	TGTGCCAGCAAACAGGACCGCTACAATGAGCAGTTCTTC
.	.	TRBJ1-1	TRBV16	CAPSRGGGRSTEAFF	TGTGCCCCTAGCCGTGGAGGGGGGCGAAGCACTGAAGCTTTCTTT
.	.	TRBJ2-7	TRBV28	CASRYRTYEQYF	TGTGCCAGCAGGTACAGAACCTACGAGCAGTACTTC
.	.	TRBJ2-1	TRBV9	CASNSQGWDEQFF	TGTGCCAGCAACTCACAGGGATGGGATGAGCAGTTCTTC
.	TRBD1	TRBJ1-4	TRBV19	CASSSYNRGSEKLFF	TGTGCCAGTAGCAGCTACAACAGGGGAAGTGAAAAACTGTTTTTT
.	.	TRBJ1-3	TRBV3-1/TRBV3-2	CASSQDILGSSGNTIYF	TGTGCCAGCAGCCAAGATATTTTAGGGAGCTCTGGAAACACCATATATTTT
.	.	TRBJ1-4	TRBV5-5	CASSLEIRGMVEKLFF	TGTGCCAGCAGCTTGGAGATACGGGGGATGGTTGAAAAACTGTTTTTT